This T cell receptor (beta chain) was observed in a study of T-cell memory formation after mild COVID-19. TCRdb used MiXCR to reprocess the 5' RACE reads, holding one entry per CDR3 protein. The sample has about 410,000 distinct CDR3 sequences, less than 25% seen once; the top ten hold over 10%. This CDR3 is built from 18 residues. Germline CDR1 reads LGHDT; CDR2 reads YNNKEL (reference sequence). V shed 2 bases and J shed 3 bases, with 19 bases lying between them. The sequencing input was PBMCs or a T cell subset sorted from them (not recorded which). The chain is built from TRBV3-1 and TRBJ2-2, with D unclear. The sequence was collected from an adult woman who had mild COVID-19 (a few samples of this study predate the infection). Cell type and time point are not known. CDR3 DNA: TGTGCCAGCAGCCAACAATATGTCAGCCCATGGGACACCGGGGAGCTGTTTTTT. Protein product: CASSQQYVSPWDTGELFF.